This TCR beta chain stems from a study of blood T cell repertoires in COVID-19. Study summary: Whether acute or convalescent, the COVID-19 samples came from the United States, Italy and Spain. Sources were T cells, B-cell-depleted T cells, or PBMCs; the material itself was cDNA or gDNA.

This clone came up once. As originally analysed: Estimation of nucleated cell counts relied on the amplification of reference gene primers. The assay was immunoSEQ multiplex PCR, and TCRdb's table has in-frame clones only and misses some. That table is the source of V, J and clone size, and D and trimming were worked out from the DNA. The table shows under 150,000 clones, with roughly four fifths occurring only once. With 4 bases removed from V and 4 bases from J, the gap between germline ends came to 10 bases. Germline V lookup: CDR1 LGHNA, CDR2 YSLEER. CDR3 length: 14 residues. The J gene is TRBJ1-4, the V gene TRBV4-3, with D hard to call. Sequencing input: peripheral blood. The receptor comes from a human donor in a cohort sampled during active COVID-19. The CDR3 coding sequence is TGCGCCAGCAGCCGATCGGGGTATAATGAAAAACTGTTTTTT. It yields the protein CASSRSGYNEKLFF.